This entry describes one T cell receptor beta chain. Its antigen is unidentified. This sample is drawn from a study of Ad26.COV2.S vaccination and SARS-CoV-2 variants. Study-level findings and limits: Substantial breadth was reportedly displayed by spike-specific CD8+ and CD4+ T cell responses after vaccination. Individuals receiving vaccine had higher spike-specific TCR breadth than placebo recipients did.

Germline CDR1 MDHEN, CDR2 SYDVKM. The CDR3 totals 13 residues. V was shortened by 5 bases and J by 6 bases, with 11 bases between the two germline ends. Profiling relied on immunoSEQ multiplex PCR, and the TCRdb table lists in-frame clones only, not all of them. The sample lists some 190,000 clones, around 88% seen once, with more than 4.5% in the top ten. The V gene is TRBV28, the J gene TRBJ2-1, with D maybe TRBD1 (5 bases). Material: peripheral blood, obtained after recovery from COVID-19. This sequence was found in a human donor who had recovered from COVID-19. The CDR3 DNA reads TGTGCCAGCAGTATGGACAATTTCAATGAGCAGTTCTTC. Its translation is CASSMDNFNEQFF.